Sequencing of this TCR beta chain was carried out in a study of Ad26.COV2.S vaccination and SARS-CoV-2 variants. TCRdb keeps only in-frame clones here, not all; method: immunoSEQ multiplex PCR. The sample records more than 85,000 clones, 80% being singletons. This clone was counted once. Germline loops: CDR1 LGHDT, CDR2 YNNKEL (reference sequence). The CDR3 is 14 amino acids. The V gene lost 4 bases and the J gene lost 8 bases, with 12 bases spanning the gap. The V call is TRBV3-1 (or the pseudogene TRBV3-2), the J call TRBJ1-6, with D perhaps TRBD1 (5 bases). This TCR was recovered from a human donor who had recovered from COVID-19. Sequencing was performed on peripheral blood, taken after recovery from COVID-19. The CDR3 nucleotides read TGTGCCAGCAGCCTCGGGGCTAGTCATTCACCCCTCCACTTT. Translation: CASSLGASHSPLHF.